A selection of T cell receptor beta chains follows, all from one sample in a study of blood T cell repertoires in COVID-19. Produced via immunoSEQ multiplex PCR; TCRdb's table is partial and in-frame only. The sample has hundreds of thousands of clones; over 70% are singletons. Input material: peripheral blood. The receptors stem from a human donor in a cohort sampled during active COVID-19. Each CDR3 is given with its conserved first and last residue. D genes are given only for firm matches. Expanded clones get a size class; other rows say once, few or many, or leave the size out.

j_gene,abundance,v_gene,d_gene,CDR3aa,CDR3nt
TRBJ2-1,-,TRBV20-1,TRBD2,CSASPLSGGGNYNEQFF,TGCAGTGCTAGTCCGCTCTCGGGGGGGGGCAATTACAATGAGCAGTTCTTC
TRBJ2-7,few,TRBV5-1,TRBD2,CASSPEAGGLREQYF,TGCGCCAGCAGCCCAGAGGCGGGGGGGCTTCGTGAGCAGTACTTC
TRBJ2-3,-,TRBV10-1,-,CASSDVDREGRSTQYF,TGCGCCAGCAGTGATGTAGATCGGGAAGGGCGATCTACGCAGTATTTT
TRBJ2-7,-,TRBV7-2,TRBD1,CASRRTGETYEQYF,TGTGCCAGCAGACGGACAGGGGAGACCTACGAGCAGTACTTC
TRBJ2-7,-,TRBV5-4,-,CASSLGGGVPYEQYF,TGTGCCAGCAGCCTAGGGGGGGGTGTACCCTACGAGCAGTACTTC
TRBJ2-1,-,TRBV18,-,CASSPRVSGGNEQFF,TGTGCCAGCTCACCCCGGGTCTCCGGGGGCAATGAGCAGTTCTTC
TRBJ2-3,-,TRBV5-1,-,CASSLEGLGFSTDTQYF,TGCGCCAGCAGCTTGGAGGGACTGGGGTTTAGCACAGATACGCAGTATTTT
TRBJ2-6,-,TRBV7-2,TRBD1,CASSYRTGDPSGANVLTF,TGTGCCAGCAGCTACAGGACAGGGGACCCCTCTGGGGCCAACGTCCTGACTTTC
TRBJ1-1,-,TRBV29-1,-,CSAEHGGQFTEAFF,TGCAGCGCCGAGCACGGGGGGCAGTTCACTGAAGCTTTCTTT
TRBJ1-5,-,TRBV6-6,-,CASRDPPLPGDQPQHF,TGTGCCAGCAGGGACCCGCCCCTTCCGGGGGATCAGCCCCAGCATTTT
TRBJ2-3,-,TRBV11-3,TRBD2,CASSLEGTSSMDTQYF,TGTGCCAGCAGCTTAGAAGGGACTAGCAGTATGGATACGCAGTATTTT
TRBJ1-1,-,TRBV27,-,CASRGLGAPTEAFF,TGTGCCAGCAGGGGGCTGGGGGCGCCCACTGAAGCTTTCTTT
TRBJ2-7,-,TRBV6-5,TRBD2,CASRKLAGVYEQYF,TGTGCCAGCAGGAAACTAGCGGGAGTCTACGAGCAGTACTTC
TRBJ2-3,-,TRBV6-5,TRBD2,CASRLAGGRDTQYF,TGTGCCAGCAGATTAGCGGGAGGCCGGGATACGCAGTATTTT
TRBJ1-5,once,TRBV3-1/TRBV3-2,TRBD1,CASSPWDRGNQPQHF,TGTGCCAGCAGCCCATGGGACAGGGGAAATCAGCCCCAGCATTTT
TRBJ2-7,-,TRBV3-1/TRBV3-2,-,CASSGGRYEQYF,TGTGCCAGCAGTGGTGGGCGATACGAGCAGTACTTC
TRBJ1-1,-,TRBV9,TRBD1,CASSVVGTGFEAFF,TGTGCCAGCAGCGTAGTCGGGACAGGGTTCGAAGCTTTCTTT
TRBJ2-7,-,TRBV7-9,TRBD1,CASSWNRQGDNYEQYF,TGTGCCAGCAGCTGGAATCGACAGGGGGATAACTACGAGCAGTACTTC
TRBJ1-1,-,TRBV6-5,-,CASSSPPTVTEAFF,TGTGCCAGCAGTTCACCGCCGACAGTCACTGAAGCTTTCTTT